Listed here are 25 T cell receptor beta chains from one sample, sequenced in a study of T cell changes during pregnancy in multiple sclerosis. Produced via immunoSEQ multiplex PCR; TCRdb's table is partial and in-frame only. The sample carries 50,000 to 65,000 clones, 70% to 90% recorded once. The sample consisted of peripheral blood, taken after pregnancy. These receptors all stem from a female donor with multiple sclerosis, enrolled in a pregnancy study.

The chain combines TRBV7-6 with TRBJ2-2, with 10 bases aligning to TRBD1. Germline values: CDR1 SGHVS, CDR2 FNYEAQ. Trimming cost V 6 bases and J 5 bases; bases outside gene matches: 6. The CDR3 has 15 amino acids. The CDR3 loop is CASRTGGWKTGELFF. CDR3 sequence (DNA): TGTGCCAGCAGGACAGGGGGCTGGAAGACCGGGGAGCTGTTTTTT.

Only a few counts were recorded for this clone. This chain links TRBV2 with TRBJ1-1; D ambiguous. Germline CDR1 SNHLY, CDR2 FYNNEI. The CDR3 is 14 residues long. Trimming shortened V by 6 bases and J by 1 base, and 12 bases separated the two germline ends. The CDR3 sequence is CASSPGLENTEAFF. The CDR3 region has the DNA TGTGCCAGCAGCCCAGGACTTGAGAACACTGAAGCTTTCTTT. The complete variable domain, with remaining parts taken from reference TRBV2 and TRBJ1-1, reads EPEVTQTPSHQVTQMGQEVILRCVPISNHLYFYWYRQILGQKVEFLVSFYNNEISEKSEIFDDQFSVERPDGSNFTLKIRSTKLEDSAMYFCASSPGLENTEAFFGQGTRLTVV.

This clone was recorded only once. The genes are TRBV11-3 and TRBJ2-5; TRBD2 is a possible D gene (7 bases). V was clipped by 5 bases and J by 4 bases, with 17 bases between them. Germline V gene data show CDR1 as SGHNT and CDR2 as YENEEA. CDR3 length: 15 amino acids. The CDR3 here is CASSRMGGGPETQYF. The CDR3 coding sequence is TGTGCCAGCAGCCGTATGGGGGGGGGCCCAGAGACCCAGTACTTC.

The rearrangement links TRBV28 to TRBJ1-1; no firm D call. The CDR3 has 13 amino acids. The germline V gene has CDR1 MDHEN and CDR2 SYDVKM. V shed 3 bases and J shed 5 bases, with 10 bases lying between them. Written as DNA, the CDR3 is TGTGCCAGCAGTTTCTCGGCGGGGACTGAAGCTTTCTTT. This gives the protein CASSFSAGTEAFF.

This sequence joins TRBV7-3 and TRBJ2-1; tentative D call: TRBD1 (5 bases). Trimming took off 0 bases at V and 7 bases at J, with 10 bases between the two ends. Germline CDR1 is SGHTA and CDR2 is FQGTGA. This CDR3 is 14 amino acids long. The DNA of the CDR3 is TGTGCCAGCAGCTTAACGGCAGGGTGGAATGAGCAGTTCTTC. Its translation: CASSLTAGWNEQFF.

V and J are TRBV9 and TRBJ1-1; D gene ambiguous. The length of the CDR3 is 14 residues. The V end lost 1 base, the J end lost 1 base, and 8 bases lay between the germline ends. Per germline, CDR1 SGDLS and CDR2 YYNGEE. The CDR3 region is CASSVSNRNTEAFF. The CDR3 DNA reads as TGTGCCAGCAGCGTATCAAACAGGAACACTGAAGCTTTCTTT. Full variable domain (outside the CDR3, taken from reference TRBV9 and TRBJ1-1): DSGVTQTPKHLITATGQRVTLRCSPRSGDLSVYWYQQSLDQGLQFLIQYYNGEERAKGNILERFSAQQFPDLHSELNLSSLELGDSALYFCASSVSNRNTEAFFGQGTRLTVV.

This clone showed up many times. The V gene is TRBV2, the J gene TRBJ2-1; 7 bases line up with TRBD1. This CDR3 region has 14 residues. Germline V gene data show CDR1 as SNHLY and CDR2 as FYNNEI. The trim removed 3 bases at V and 4 bases at J, leaving 3 bases unmatched. CDR3 sequence reads: CASSEDRRYNEQFF. The CDR3 region has the DNA TGTGCCAGCAGTGAGGACAGGCGGTACAATGAGCAGTTCTTC.

V gene TRBV4-3 combines with J gene TRBJ1-3; tentative D call: TRBD1 (6 bases). V lost 0 bases and J 3 bases, leaving 9 bases between the germline ends. CDR1 LGHNA and CDR2 YSLEER come from the germline V gene. This CDR3 is built from 15 residues. CDR3 DNA sequence: TGCGCCAGCAGCCAAGAACAGGGTTATGGAAACACCATATATTTT. Protein: CASSQEQGYGNTIYF.

The chain links TRBV7-9 to TRBJ2-3; 11 bases align to TRBD1. CDR3 length: 17 residues. In germline, CDR1 is SEHNR, CDR2 FQNEAQ (reference sequence). V gave up 4 bases and J gave up 0 bases; unmatched junction bases: 6. The CDR3 protein is CASSYRGTGGSTDTQYF. DNA of the CDR3: TGTGCCAGCAGCTACCGCGGGACAGGGGGTAGCACAGATACGCAGTATTTT.

This clone was counted between two and nine times. The chain links TRBV4-3 to TRBJ2-1, with a tentative D call TRBD2 (6 bases). Germline V CDR1 and CDR2: LGHNA, YSLEER. This CDR3 is built from 16 residues. Trimming shortened V by 1 base and J by 3 bases, and 13 bases separated the two germline ends. The CDR3 protein is CASSQARGWNYNEQFF. CDR3 in DNA: TGCGCCAGCAGCCAAGCCCGGGGGTGGAACTACAATGAGCAGTTCTTC.

The rearrangement joins TRBV29-1 to TRBJ2-7, with 7 bases matching TRBD1. The CDR3 covers 12 residues. Germline CDR1 and CDR2: SQVTM and ANQGSEA. With V trimmed by 5 bases and J by 3 bases, 4 bases remained unmatched. The CDR3 region has the DNA TGCAGCGTTTCTAACAGGGGCTACGAGCAGTACTTC. Translation gives CSVSNRGYEQYF.

The chain joins TRBV7-9 to TRBJ2-5, with D unresolved. The CDR3 runs 13 residues. Germline V gene sequence: CDR1 SEHNR, CDR2 FQNEAQ (reference sequence). Trimming took off 3 bases at V and 5 bases at J, with 10 bases between the two ends. The CDR3 loop reads CASSLLIGETQYF. The CDR3 region has the DNA TGTGCCAGCAGCTTGCTCATCGGGGAGACCCAGTACTTC.

This clone came up once. For the CDR3, the DNA is TGTGCCACATCAGGGACAACAGGGTCGGCGGGCGAGCAGTACTTC. It specifies CATSGTTGSAGEQYF. This rearrangement joins TRBV10-3 to TRBJ2-7, with a weak D call TRBD1 (6 bases). The CDR3 is 15 amino acids. From germline, CDR1 is ENHRY and CDR2 SYGVKD. V gave up 10 bases and J gave up 6 bases, with 25 bases separating them.

This clone was observed a single time. V usage is TRBV7-9 and J usage is TRBJ2-5; D is possibly TRBD1 (8 bases). Trimming pared 2 bases from V and 5 bases from J, leaving 15 bases between. Germline V gene lookup returns CDR1 SEHNR and CDR2 FQNEAQ (reference sequence). There are 15 residues in the CDR3. The CDR3 nucleotides are TGTGCCAGCAGCTTAAACAGGGGGGGGCTCGAGACCCAGTACTTC. It is translated as CASSLNRGGLETQYF.

The rearrangement joins TRBV6-6 to TRBJ2-7; tentative D call: TRBD2 (6 bases). Trimming left V 0 bases short and J 3 bases short, with 15 bases between. Germline V CDR1 and CDR2: MNHNY, SVGAGI (reference sequence). CDR3 length equals 16 residues. The CDR3 DNA reads TGTGCCAGCAGTTACTCCCCCTCTGGAGGGTACTACGAGCAGTACTTC. Amino acids: CASSYSPSGGYYEQYF.

V and J are TRBV9 and TRBJ1-1; a possible D gene is TRBD1 (5 bases). Per germline, CDR1 SGDLS and CDR2 YYNGEE. Deletions cut 3 bases from V and 0 bases from J, with 9 bases between. This CDR3 spans 14 amino acids. CDR3 nucleotide sequence: TGTGCCAGCAGCGAGACAGCCATGAACACTGAAGCTTTCTTT. It yields the protein CASSETAMNTEAFF.

CDR3 DNA: TGTGCCACGTCGGACAGGGAATATGGCTACACCTTC. Amino acids: CATSDREYGYTF. The V gene is TRBV10-3, the J gene TRBJ1-2; 8 bases match TRBD1. CDR3 size: 12 residues. V was pared by 10 bases and J by 5 bases, with 6 bases of the junction left unmatched. Per the germline V gene, CDR1 is ENHRY and CDR2 is SYGVKD.

Regarding this clone: Other nucleotide sequences from this sample produce the same CDR3. The CDR3 sequence: CASSVDRANSPLHF. The CDR3 DNA reads TGTGCCAGCAGCGTGGACAGGGCGAACTCACCCCTCCACTTT. This sequence joins TRBV5-6 and TRBJ1-6; 8 bases are a match to TRBD1. CDR3 size: 14 residues. V shed 4 bases and J 10 bases; nucleotides not matched to a gene: 7. Per the germline V gene, CDR1 is SGHDT and CDR2 is YYEEEE. Combining the CDR3 with reference TRBV5-6 and TRBJ1-6 gives the whole variable domain DAGVTQSPTHLIKTRGQQVTLRCSPKSGHDTVSWYQQALGQGPQFIFQYYEEEERQRGNFPDRFSGHQFPNYSSELNVNALLLGDSALYLCASSVDRANSPLHFGNGTRLTVT.

This chain uses TRBV19 with TRBJ1-3; possibly TRBD1 for D (5 bases). Trimming left V 7 bases short and J 0 bases short, with 13 bases between. This CDR3 is built from 15 residues. CDR1 is LNHDA and CDR2 is SQIVND in the germline V gene (reference sequence). The CDR3 here is CASIPGLISGNTIYF. The CDR3 DNA is TGTGCCAGTATTCCGGGACTCATCTCTGGAAACACCATATATTTT.

The chain carries TRBV10-3 and TRBJ2-3, with a tentative D call TRBD1 (5 bases). The V end lost 4 bases, the J end lost 0 bases, and 14 bases lay between the germline ends. The germline gives CDR1 ENHRY, CDR2 SYGVKD. This CDR3 is built from 16 residues. CDR3 sequence reads: CAISGRAQTSTDTQYF. The CDR3 DNA reads as TGTGCCATCAGTGGCAGGGCGCAAACTAGCACAGATACGCAGTATTTT.

The chain is built from TRBV23-1 and TRBJ1-5; the match to TRBD1 covers 8 bases. TRBV23-1 is an open reading frame whose function is uncertain. V was clipped by 3 bases and J by 8 bases; unmatched bases: 9. The CDR3 length is 15 residues. The CDR3 loop reads CASSHRGQAQKPQHF. The DNA of the CDR3 is TGCGCCAGCAGTCATCGGGGACAGGCCCAAAAGCCCCAGCATTTT.

This clone came up once. The CDR3 here is CASSYRDRSTDTQYF. The DNA of the CDR3 is TGTGCCAGCAGCTACCGGGACAGGAGCACAGATACGCAGTATTTT. The chain is built from TRBV5-4 and TRBJ2-3, with 8 bases matching TRBD1. The CDR3 is 15 amino acids. Germline V gene data show CDR1 as SGHNT and CDR2 as YYREEE (reference sequence). The V gene end was trimmed by 3 bases and the J gene end by 0 bases; junction bases not matched to a gene: 3.

The CDR3 DNA sequence: TGTGCCAGCAGTTCGCTAAGGGGAAACTCCAACTATGGCTACACCTTC. It is translated as CASSSLRGNSNYGYTF. This chain links TRBV27 with TRBJ1-2; TRBD1 is a possible D gene (5 bases). The CDR3 is 16 amino acids. CDR1 is MNHEY, CDR2 SMNVEV, per germline (reference sequence). V was trimmed by 4 bases and J by 2 bases, leaving 17 bases between them.

This clone was detected only once. The chain employs TRBV11-2 and TRBJ2-1, with 8 bases lining up with TRBD1. The CDR3 has 14 amino acids. After removal of 5 bases from V and 9 bases from J, the junction contained 9 bases not matched to a gene. In germline, CDR1 is SGHAT, CDR2 FQNNGV. CDR3 protein: CASSVGRGQGEQFF. For the CDR3, the DNA is TGTGCCAGCAGCGTCGGCAGGGGGCAGGGTGAGCAGTTCTTC.

The rearrangement joins TRBV2 to TRBJ2-5; weak D call: TRBD1 (7 bases). Trimming pared 4 bases from V and 9 bases from J, leaving 18 bases between. Germline V gene lookup returns CDR1 SNHLY and CDR2 FYNNEI. This CDR3 comprises 14 residues. The CDR3 DNA reads TGTGCCAGCAGTGTACAGGGGCGGGATGGGGCCCAGTACTTC. Residues: CASSVQGRDGAQYF.